This TCR beta chain originates from a study of blood T cell repertoires in COVID-19. Study context: Sites across the United States, Italy and Spain contributed samples from acute and convalescent COVID-19. From T cells, B-cell-depleted T cells, or PBMCs came the material, which was cDNA or gDNA.

Participant ages covered roughly 18 to 89 years across 24 US areas. The CDR3 contains 12 residues. Looked up from germline, CDR1 is LGHNT and CDR2 is FRNRAP. Deletions cut 5 bases from V and 10 bases from J, with 11 bases between. Libraries were prepared by immunoSEQ multiplex PCR; TCRdb keeps only in-frame clonotypes and omits some of them. The data hold 250,000 or so clones, with more than 85% observed a single time. This clone has just one count. The TCR originated in a man aged 40-49 years who had been exposed to COVID-19. Material: PBMCs or T cells enriched from blood (not recorded which). J is TRBJ1-4 and V is TRBV12-5, with D uncertain. CDR3 sequence: CASGPLGGKLFF. The CDR3 DNA reads as TGTGCTAGTGGTCCCCTTGGAGGAAAACTGTTTTTT. The variable domain in full, completed from reference TRBV12-5 and TRBJ1-4, reads DARVTQTPRHKVTEMGQEVTMRCQPILGHNTVFWYRQTMMQGLELLAYFRNRAPLDDSGMPKDRFSAEMPDATLATLKIQPSEPRDSAVYFCASGPLGGKLFFGSGTQLSVL.